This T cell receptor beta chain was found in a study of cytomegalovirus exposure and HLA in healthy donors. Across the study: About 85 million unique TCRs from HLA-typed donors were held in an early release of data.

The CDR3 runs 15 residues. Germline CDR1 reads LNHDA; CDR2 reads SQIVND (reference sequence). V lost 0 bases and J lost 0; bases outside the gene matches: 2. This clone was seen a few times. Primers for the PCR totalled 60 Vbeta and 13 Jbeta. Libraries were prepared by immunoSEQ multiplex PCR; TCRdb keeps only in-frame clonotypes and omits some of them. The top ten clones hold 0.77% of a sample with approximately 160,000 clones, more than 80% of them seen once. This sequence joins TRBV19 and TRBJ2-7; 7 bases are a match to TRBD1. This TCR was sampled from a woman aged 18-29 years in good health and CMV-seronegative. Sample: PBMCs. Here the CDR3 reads CASSIDRDSSYEQYF. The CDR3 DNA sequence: TGTGCCAGTAGTATAGATCGGGACAGCTCCTACGAGCAGTACTTC.